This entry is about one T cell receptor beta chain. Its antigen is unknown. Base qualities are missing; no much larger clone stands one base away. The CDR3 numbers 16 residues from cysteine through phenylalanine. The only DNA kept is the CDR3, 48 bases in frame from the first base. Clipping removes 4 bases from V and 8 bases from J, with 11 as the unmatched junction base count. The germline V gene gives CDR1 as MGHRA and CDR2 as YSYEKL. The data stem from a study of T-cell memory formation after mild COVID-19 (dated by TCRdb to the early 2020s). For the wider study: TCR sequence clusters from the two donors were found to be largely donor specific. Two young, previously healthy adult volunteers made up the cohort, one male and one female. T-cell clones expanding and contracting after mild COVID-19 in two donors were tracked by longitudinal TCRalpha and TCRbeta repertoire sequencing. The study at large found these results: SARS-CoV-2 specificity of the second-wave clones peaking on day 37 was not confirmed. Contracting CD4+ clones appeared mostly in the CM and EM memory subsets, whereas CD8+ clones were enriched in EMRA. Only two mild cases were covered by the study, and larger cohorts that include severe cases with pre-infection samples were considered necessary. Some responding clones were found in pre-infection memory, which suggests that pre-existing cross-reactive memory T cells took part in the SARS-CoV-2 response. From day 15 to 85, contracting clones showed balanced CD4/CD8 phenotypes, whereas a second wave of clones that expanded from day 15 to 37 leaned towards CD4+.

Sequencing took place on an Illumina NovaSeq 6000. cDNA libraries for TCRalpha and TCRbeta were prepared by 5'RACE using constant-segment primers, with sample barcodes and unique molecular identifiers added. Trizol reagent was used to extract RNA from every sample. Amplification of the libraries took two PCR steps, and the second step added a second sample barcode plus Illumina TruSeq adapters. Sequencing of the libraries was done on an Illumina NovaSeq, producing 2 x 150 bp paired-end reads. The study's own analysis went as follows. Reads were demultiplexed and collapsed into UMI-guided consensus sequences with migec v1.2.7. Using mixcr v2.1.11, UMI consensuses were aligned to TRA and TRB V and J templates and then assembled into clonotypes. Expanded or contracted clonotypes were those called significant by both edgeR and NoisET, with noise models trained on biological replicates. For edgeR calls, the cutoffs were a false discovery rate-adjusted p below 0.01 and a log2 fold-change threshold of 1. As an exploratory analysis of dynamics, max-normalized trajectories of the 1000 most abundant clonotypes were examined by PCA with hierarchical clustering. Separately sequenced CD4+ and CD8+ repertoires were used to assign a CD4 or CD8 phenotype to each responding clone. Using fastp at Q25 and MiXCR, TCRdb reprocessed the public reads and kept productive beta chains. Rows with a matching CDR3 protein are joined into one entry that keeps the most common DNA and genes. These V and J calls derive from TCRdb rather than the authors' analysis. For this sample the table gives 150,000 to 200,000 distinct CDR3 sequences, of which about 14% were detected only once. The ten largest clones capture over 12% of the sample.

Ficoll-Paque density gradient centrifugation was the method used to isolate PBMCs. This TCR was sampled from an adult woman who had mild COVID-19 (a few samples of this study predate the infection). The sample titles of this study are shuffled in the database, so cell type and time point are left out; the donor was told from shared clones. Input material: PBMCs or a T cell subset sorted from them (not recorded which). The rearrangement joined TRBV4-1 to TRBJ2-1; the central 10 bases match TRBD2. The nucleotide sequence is TGCGCCAGCAGCCGCGTGGGACTAGCGTCGATCGATGAGCAGTTCTTC. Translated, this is CASSRVGLASIDEQFF.